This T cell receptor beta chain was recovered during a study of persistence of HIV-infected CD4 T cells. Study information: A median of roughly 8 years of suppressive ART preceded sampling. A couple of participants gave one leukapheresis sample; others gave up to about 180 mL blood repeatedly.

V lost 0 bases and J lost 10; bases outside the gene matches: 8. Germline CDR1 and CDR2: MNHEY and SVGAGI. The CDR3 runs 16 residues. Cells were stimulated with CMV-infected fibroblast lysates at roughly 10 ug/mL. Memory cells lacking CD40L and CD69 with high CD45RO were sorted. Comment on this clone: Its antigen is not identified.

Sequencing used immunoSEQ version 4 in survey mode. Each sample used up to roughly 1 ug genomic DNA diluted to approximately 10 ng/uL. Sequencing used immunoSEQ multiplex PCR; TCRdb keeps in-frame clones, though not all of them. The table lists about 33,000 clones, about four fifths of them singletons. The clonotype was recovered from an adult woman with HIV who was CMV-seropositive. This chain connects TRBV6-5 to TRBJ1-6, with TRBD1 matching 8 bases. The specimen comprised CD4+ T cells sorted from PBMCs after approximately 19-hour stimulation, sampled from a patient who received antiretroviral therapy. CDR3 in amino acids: CASSYSTQGAQSPLHF. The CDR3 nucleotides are TGTGCCAGCAGTTACTCGACCCAGGGGGCGCAATCACCCCTCCACTTT.